These 2 T cell receptor beta chains share one sample of origin, sequenced in a study of T cell repertoires in cytomegalovirus infection. TCRdb reanalysed the reads using MiXCR and keeps one entry per CDR3 protein. The table shows 200,000 or so distinct CDR3 sequences, with roughly 19% occurring only once. The sequencing sample was made of PBMCs. All receptors derive from a human donor in good health (CMV status not recorded). Some clones in this sample may be carry-over from other donors' samples.

The V gene is TRBV5-1, the J gene TRBJ2-1, with TRBD2 matching 7 bases. The germline V gene has CDR1 SGHRS and CDR2 YFSETQ. This CDR3 spans 15 amino acids. V was clipped by 4 bases and J by 2 bases; unmatched bases: 6. The CDR3 DNA reads TGCGCCAGCAGCCTCAGCGGGGATACCTACAATGAGCAGTTCTTC. It translates to CASSLSGDTYNEQFF.

The chain uses TRBV2 and TRBJ1-2, with D possibly being TRBD1 (5 bases). Germline-derived CDR1 and CDR2 are SNHLY and FYNNEI. The CDR3 spans 17 residues. With 4 bases removed from V and 0 bases from J, the gap between germline ends came to 18 bases. The CDR3 DNA reads as TGTGCCAGCAGTGGGGCCCCGGACGGGGGGTCTAACTATGGCTACACCTTC. It is translated as CASSGAPDGGSNYGYTF. The whole variable domain, filled in from reference TRBV2 and TRBJ1-2, reads EPEVTQTPSHQVTQMGQEVILRCVPISNHLYFYWYRQILGQKVEFLVSFYNNEISEKSEIFDDQFSVERPDGSNFTLKIRSTKLEDSAMYFCASSGAPDGGSNYGYTFGSGTRLTVV.